The rows below give T cell receptor beta chains drawn from one sample of a study of T cells in narcolepsy. The method was immunoSEQ multiplex PCR; TCRdb's version includes in-frame clones alone and lacks a portion of them. The sample records about 32,000 clones, 79% being singletons. The sample consisted of memory (CD45RA-) CD4+ T cells from blood. Every receptor here comes from a human donor in good health. Each CDR3 is given with its conserved first and last residue. D genes are given only for firm matches. The size of a clone is reported for some rows only, either as once, few or many, or as a class for expanded clones.

CDR3	DNA	size	J	V	D
CASSLGGGQETQYF	TGTGCCAGCAGCTTAGGAGGGGGCCAAGAGACCCAGTACTTC	NA	TRBJ2-5	TRBV11-2	NA
CASSWGATNEKLFF	TGTGCCAGCAGCTGGGGGGCAACTAATGAAAAACTGTTTTTT	NA	TRBJ1-4	TRBV7-9	NA
CSVEYIQETQYF	TGCAGCGTTGAATATATTCAAGAGACCCAGTACTTC	NA	TRBJ2-5	TRBV29-1	NA
CASSIHNRGDEQYF	TGTGCCAGTAGTATTCACAACAGGGGGGACGAGCAGTACTTC	few	TRBJ2-7	TRBV19	TRBD1
CASSVELADQGEQFF	TGTGCCAGCAGCGTAGAACTAGCGGACCAGGGTGAGCAGTTCTTC	NA	TRBJ2-1	TRBV9	TRBD2
CASSPSGRKETQYF	TGTGCCAGCAGCCCAAGCGGGAGGAAAGAGACCCAGTACTTC	few	TRBJ2-5	TRBV11-2	TRBD2
CASSSTGDGYTF	TGTGCCAGCAGTTCGACAGGGGACGGCTACACCTTC	NA	TRBJ1-2	TRBV2	TRBD1
CASSLSSGKYNEQFF	TGCGCCAGCAGCTTGTCTAGCGGGAAATACAATGAGCAGTTCTTC	NA	TRBJ2-1	TRBV5-1	TRBD2
CASSLGQGPYEQYF	TGTGCCAGCAGTCTAGGACAGGGACCCTACGAGCAGTACTTC	NA	TRBJ2-7	TRBV6-6	TRBD1
CSASRRGEAFF	TGCAGTGCGAGTAGGAGGGGAGAAGCTTTCTTT	few	TRBJ1-1	TRBV20-1	NA
CATGAGVSNGELFF	TGTGCCACCGGAGCGGGAGTTTCAAACGGGGAGCTGTTTTTT	NA	TRBJ2-2	TRBV19	TRBD2
CASSLDGSHYGYTF	TGTGCCAGCAGCTTGGACGGCAGCCACTATGGCTACACCTTC	NA	TRBJ1-2	TRBV5-4	NA
CASNLPFSASGANVLTF	TGTGCCTCAAATCTGCCCTTTAGTGCCTCTGGGGCCAACGTCCTGACTTTC	NA	TRBJ2-6	TRBV19	NA
CASSWGSGTGKYEQYF	TGTGCCAGCAGTTGGGGGTCCGGGACAGGAAAATACGAGCAGTACTTC	NA	TRBJ2-7	TRBV5-4	TRBD1
CASSLGRTDTQYF	TGTGCCAGCAGCTTAGGTAGGACAGATACGCAGTATTTT	NA	TRBJ2-3	TRBV11-2	NA
CASSLTSDPGLAIHEQYF	TGTGCCAGCAGCTTAACCTCCGATCCCGGACTAGCGATCCACGAGCAGTACTTC	NA	TRBJ2-7	TRBV7-6	TRBD2
CASSLDLSGAEGYTF	TGTGCCAGCAGCTTAGATTTGTCGGGGGCAGAGGGCTACACCTTC	NA	TRBJ1-2	TRBV11-2	NA
CASSRDPGSGYTF	TGTGCCAGCAGTCGGGACCCCGGAAGCGGCTACACCTTC	NA	TRBJ1-2	TRBV6-5	NA
CASGQRDLLCGYTF	TGTGCCAGTGGTCAAAGGGATCTACTCTGTGGCTACACCTTC	NA	TRBJ1-2	TRBV7-8	NA
CASGQGKRLHTEAFF	TGTGCCAGCGGACAGGGGAAGCGATTGCACACTGAAGCTTTCTTT	NA	TRBJ1-1	TRBV11-1	TRBD1
CASSSDSGELFF	TGTGCCAGCAGCTCGGACTCCGGGGAGCTGTTTTTT	few	TRBJ2-2	TRBV12-1	NA
CASSEFSGRLNTEAFF	TGTGCCAGCAGTGAATTCTCGGGACGGCTGAACACTGAAGCTTTCTTT	once	TRBJ1-1	TRBV25-1	NA
CASSNRGLSYNSPLHF	TGTGCCAGTAGTAACAGGGGGTTATCCTATAATTCACCCCTCCACTTT	NA	TRBJ1-6	TRBV19	TRBD1
CAWSGVGVSYEQYF	TGTGCCTGGAGTGGGGTGGGGGTCTCCTACGAGCAGTACTTC	NA	TRBJ2-7	TRBV30	NA
CASSLYWETTDTQYF	TGCGCCAGCAGCTTGTATTGGGAAACCACAGATACGCAGTATTTT	NA	TRBJ2-3	TRBV5-1	NA
CASSPGQLANEKLFF	TGTGCCAGCAGTCCTGGACAGTTAGCTAATGAAAAACTGTTTTTT	few	TRBJ1-4	TRBV2	NA
CASSGSGIAKNIQYF	TGTGCCAGCAGTGGAAGTGGGATAGCCAAAAACATTCAGTACTTC	NA	TRBJ2-4	TRBV2	NA
CASRVQGQGINEKLFF	TGTGCCAGTAGAGTTCAAGGACAGGGGATTAATGAAAAACTGTTTTTT	few	TRBJ1-4	TRBV19	TRBD1
CASQGSGANVLTF	TGTGCCAGCCAGGGTTCTGGGGCCAACGTCCTGACTTTC	NA	TRBJ2-6	TRBV6-1	NA
CAWTDRGRSPNVLTF	TGTGCCTGGACGGACAGGGGGCGGTCCCCCAACGTCCTGACTTTC	NA	TRBJ2-6	TRBV30	TRBD1